This T cell receptor beta chain was obtained from a study of T cell responses to AZD1222 COVID-19 vaccine listed by TCRdb under 2021. Background for the entire study: A total of approximately 230 trial participants underwent TCR sequencing, of whom about 200 received two doses of AZD1222 and 26 received two doses of the MenACWY control vaccine. Trial participants were enrolled into age subgroups of 18-55, 56-69 and 70-plus years, which contained about 150, 27 and 61 TCR-sequenced participants, respectively.

Turning to this clone: Its antigen remains undetermined. No much larger clonotype is one base removed from it; base qualities were not supplied.

The full study reports these points: The vaccine-associated CD4 TCRs covered the entire spike protein, and the dominant responses fell in regions 160-218 and 743-854. The 56-69-year group was small, and its depth increase did not reach significance, likely because of low power. Most participants were white British and females outnumbered males, and the authors suggested that clonal diversity may have been underestimated. Epitopes outside the regions mutated in the B.1.351 and B.1.1.7 variants were reportedly recognized by nearly half of the unique spike-specific TCRs. Because no day 14 peak-response samples were available, repertoires were characterized only after the peak T cell response. Only six AZD1222 recipients were SARS-CoV-2 seropositive at baseline, limiting conclusions about previously exposed vaccinees. Spike-specific TCR breadth and depth rose significantly after two AZD1222 doses compared with day 0 and with MenACWY recipients.

What this sample's time point label stands for: about 28 days (+/-7) after the second vaccine dose. The treatment or condition label here, explained by the study, means: meningococcal conjugate vaccine given as trial control. Vaccinee samples were obtained from the UK trials COV001 and COV002, which included a single-blind randomized controlled phase 2/3 trial of AZD1222 (ChAdOx1 nCoV-19) in healthy adults. Trial participant PBMC samples were collected at day 0 and day 28 after the second dose for TCRbeta chain sequencing. CDR1 and CDR2, looked up from the germline V gene, are SGHDT and YYEEEE. Including the terminal cysteine and phenylalanine, the CDR3 comprises 14 residues. The kept DNA is CDR3 alone, 42 bases in frame from the first base. V loses 2 bases of germline sequence and J loses 6 bases, and the interval between the two ends is 13 bases. The CDR3 regions of human TCRbeta chains were analyzed by immunosequencing. Regarding the original processing steps: TCRs in the repertoires were compared against a reference library of SARS-CoV-2-specific TCRs that had been generated with the MIRA antigen-specificity platform. Breadth was defined as the fraction of unique TCRs that were SARS-CoV-2-associated. Depth was defined as the fraction of total T cells that were SARS-CoV-2-associated. Using the MIRA data, each spike-specific TCR was assigned both to the spike region to which the TCR was reactive and to a CD4 or CD8 class. Log10-transformed breadth and depth values were compared by one-way ANOVA with Sidak's multiple comparisons tests. Here the immuneACCESS table is served through TCRdb, limited to in-frame sequences with V and J called. Missing clones are a known gap in these copies; in checked studies unresolved V genes cover under half, and the rest lacks a known reason. For V, J and clone size, that table is used; D and trimming come from the DNA. For this sample there are about 100,000 clones; approximately 86% appear just once. The top ten constitute 3% to 3.5% of the sample.

The sequence was collected from an adult who received the MenACWY meningococcal vaccine as a control. This specimen was peripheral blood, taken 28 days after the second dose of the MenACWY control vaccine. This sequence uses TRBV5-6 and TRBJ2-3, with the D gene not confidently named. This receptor has the CDR3 CASSFVSFWDTQYF. Here is the DNA: TGTGCCAGCAGCTTTGTCTCTTTTTGGGATACGCAGTATTTT.